This T cell receptor (beta chain) was found in a study of response to subunit inactivated influenza vaccine. Study-wide points: Seasonal influenza vaccination, on each occasion, was suggested by the authors to recruit few new T cells.

This clonotype was detected a few times. Its antigen is undetermined. With V trimmed by 3 bases and J by 3 bases, 6 bases remained unmatched. Germline lookup yields CDR1 KGHDR and CDR2 SFDVKD. This CDR3 region has 15 residues. TCRdb passed the RT-PCR reads through MiXCR, listing each CDR3 protein once. In the table there are 430,000 or so distinct CDR3 sequences, around 9.9% of which are singletons. The V gene is TRBV24-1, the J gene TRBJ2-5; 7 nucleotides match TRBD1. The specimen comprised PBMCs from blood, sampled 40 to 50 days after vaccination. The TCR originated in a man aged 45-60 years who received an inactivated influenza vaccine. As DNA, the CDR3 is TGTGCCACCAGTGATGTCCGGGACAGTAAAGAGACCCAGTACTTC. Residues: CATSDVRDSKETQYF.